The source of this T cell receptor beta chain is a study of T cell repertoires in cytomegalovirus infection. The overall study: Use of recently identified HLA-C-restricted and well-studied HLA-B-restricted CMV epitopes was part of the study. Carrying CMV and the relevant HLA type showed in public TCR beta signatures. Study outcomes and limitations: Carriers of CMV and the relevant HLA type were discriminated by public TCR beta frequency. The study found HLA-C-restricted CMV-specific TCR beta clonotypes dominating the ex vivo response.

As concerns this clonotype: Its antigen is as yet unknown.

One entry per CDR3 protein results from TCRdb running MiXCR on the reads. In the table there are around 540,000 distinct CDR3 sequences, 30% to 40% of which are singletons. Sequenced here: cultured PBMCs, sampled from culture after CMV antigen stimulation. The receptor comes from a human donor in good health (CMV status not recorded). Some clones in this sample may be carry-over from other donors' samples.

CDR3 nucleotides: TGTGCCAGCAGCTTGTGGTACCCCTCCTACGAGCAGTACTTC. Its translation is CASSLWYPSYEQYF. The V gene is TRBV7-2, the J gene TRBJ2-7; unclear D gene. Germline V lookup: CDR1 SGHTA, CDR2 FQGNSA. The CDR3 loop spans 14 amino acids. The V and J ends lost 3 bases and 0 bases respectively, with 9 bases between them.